The 18 T cell receptor beta chains given below trace back to one sample, sequenced in a study of PD-1 blockade in classical Hodgkin lymphoma. Method: immunoSEQ multiplex PCR; TCRdb's copy keeps in-frame clones and lacks some. The sample yields more than 50,000 clones, 80% to 90% seen once. The patients all showed relapse after autologous stem cell transplantation, while their brentuximab vedotin exposure varied. Sequencing used peripheral blood mononuclear cells (PBMCs), obtained at baseline. These receptors were taken from a human donor with classical Hodgkin lymphoma.

CDR3 bases: TGTGCCATCAGTGAGGGGATCGCGAGGTATGGCTACACCTTC. Its protein product is CAISEGIARYGYTF. The J gene is TRBJ1-2, the V gene TRBV10-3, with D uncertain. V shed 2 bases and J shed 5 bases, with 12 bases lying between them. The CDR3 sequence is 14 residues long. CDR1 and CDR2 (germline): ENHRY, SYGVKD.

The chain links TRBV27 to TRBJ1-5, with a weak D call TRBD1 (6 bases). V dropped 3 bases and J dropped 6 bases, with 9 bases sitting between them. There are 13 residues in the CDR3. Per the germline V gene, CDR1 is MNHEY and CDR2 is SMNVEV (reference sequence). This CDR3 is CASSFTGFQPQHF. The CDR3 nucleotides are TGTGCCAGCAGTTTTACAGGGTTTCAGCCCCAGCATTTT.

This chain uses TRBV7-6 with TRBJ2-1, with D unresolved. The germline V and J ends were trimmed by 1 base and 7 bases, with 8 bases remaining between them. The CDR3 loop spans 13 amino acids. Per germline, CDR1 SGHVS and CDR2 FNYEAQ. The CDR3 here is CASSLEMVNEQFF. In nucleotides, the CDR3 is TGTGCCAGCAGCTTAGAAATGGTGAATGAGCAGTTCTTC.

J is TRBJ1-2 and V is TRBV5-4; a weak D match, TRBD1 (6 bases). Deletions cut 3 bases from V and 8 bases from J, with 17 bases between. Germline V gene data show CDR1 as SGHNT and CDR2 as YYREEE (reference sequence). The CDR3 is 14 amino acids. In nucleotides, the CDR3 is TGTGCCAGCAGCTCGGAGGGGACATTAGACGGCTACACCTTC. Translated: CASSSEGTLDGYTF.

CDR3 sequence: CASSDEGRGYGYTF. CDR3 DNA sequence: TGTGCCAGCAGTGACGAGGGCCGGGGCTATGGCTACACCTTC. This sequence joins TRBV6-4 and TRBJ1-2; D not certain. The V end lost 2 bases, the J end lost 4 bases, and 11 bases lay between the germline ends. Germline values: CDR1 MRHNA, CDR2 SNTAGT. The CDR3 spans 14 residues.

V is TRBV6-1 and J is TRBJ2-1; D is unclear. Germline V gives CDR1 MNHNS, CDR2 SASEGT. Trimming left V 1 base short and J 7 bases short, with 11 bases between. CDR3 size: 14 residues. The CDR3 is CASSEVRTGNEQFF. DNA for the CDR3: TGTGCCAGCAGTGAAGTCCGCACGGGTAATGAGCAGTTCTTC.

The rearrangement uses TRBV6-5 and TRBJ1-4, with TRBD1 identical over 8 bases. J lost 8 bases, V lost 5 bases, and 7 bases had no gene match. CDR3 length: 14 residues. Germline V gives CDR1 MNHEY, CDR2 SVGAGI. The CDR3 DNA reads TGTGCCAGCAGTGCCCGGGACAGGTCCGAAAAACTGTTTTTT. Its protein is CASSARDRSEKLFF.

This clone was seen only a few times. The chain recombines TRBV4-1 with TRBJ2-7, with D unclear. This CDR3 region has 16 residues. Looked up from germline, CDR1 is MGHRA and CDR2 is YSYEKL. V was trimmed by 0 bases and J by 1 base, leaving 13 bases between them. CDR3 sequence (DNA): TGCGCCAGCAGCCAAGATCCCGGGTCCCCTTCCTACGAGCAGTACTTC. Its protein is CASSQDPGSPSYEQYF.

The rearrangement links TRBV5-4 to TRBJ1-6, with 7 bases fitting TRBD1. The CDR3 has 14 residues. The germline V gene encodes CDR1 SGHNT and CDR2 YYREEE (reference sequence). Losses at the gene ends were 4 bases for V and 6 bases for J; bases not matched to a gene: 4. CDR3 amino acids: CASSDRVPNSPLHF. The CDR3 coding sequence is TGTGCCAGCAGCGACAGGGTGCCTAATTCACCCCTCCACTTT.

CDR3 nucleotides: TGTGCCAGCAGCTCGGGACTAGCGGGGGGGCCGAACACAGATACGCAGTATTTT. Translating gives CASSSGLAGGPNTDTQYF. V and J are TRBV13 and TRBJ2-3, with 16 bases identical to TRBD2. V lost 4 bases to trimming and J lost 2 bases; unmatched junction nucleotides: 6. Looked up from germline, CDR1 is PRHDT and CDR2 is FYEKMQ (reference sequence). CDR3 size: 18 residues.

The chain is built from TRBV28 and TRBJ1-1, with 9 bases identical to TRBD1. V shed 3 bases, J shed 3 bases, and the junction held 2 bases outside the gene matches. The germline V gene has CDR1 MDHEN and CDR2 SYDVKM. The CDR3 runs to 14 residues. CDR3 loop: CASSFRDRDTEAFF. The CDR3 coding sequence is TGTGCCAGCAGTTTCCGGGACAGGGACACTGAAGCTTTCTTT.

The chain uses TRBV13 and TRBJ1-1; D is uncertain. The CDR3 has 13 residues. V was shortened by 4 bases and J by 1 base, with 7 bases between the two germline ends. CDR1 PRHDT and CDR2 FYEKMQ come from the germline V gene (reference sequence). CDR3 nucleotides: TGTGCCAGCAGCTCGTATGGGAACACTGAAGCTTTCTTT. It specifies CASSSYGNTEAFF.

V is TRBV9 and J is TRBJ2-3, with 8 bases fitting TRBD2. This CDR3 has 15 residues. Germline V gene sequence: CDR1 SGDLS, CDR2 YYNGEE. V lost 8 bases, J lost 1 base, and 9 bases stayed unmatched. For the CDR3, the DNA is TGTGCCAGTAGCCCAGCGGGGGCCCGCACAGATACGCAGTATTTT. Translated, it gives CASSPAGARTDTQYF.

The V and J genes are TRBV27 and TRBJ1-1, with D possibly matching TRBD1 (5 bases). The CDR3 has 16 amino acids. The germline V gene encodes CDR1 MNHEY and CDR2 SMNVEV (reference sequence). Trimming pared 0 bases from V and 0 bases from J, leaving 11 bases between. The CDR3 bases are TGTGCCAGCAGTTTATCGATGACAGCCATGAACACTGAAGCTTTCTTT. This sequence encodes CASSLSMTAMNTEAFF.

The rearrangement joins TRBV27 to TRBJ2-2, with D perhaps assigned TRBD1 or TRBD2 (5 bases each). The CDR3 loop spans 15 amino acids. Trimming shortened V by 3 bases and J by 7 bases, and 15 bases separated the two germline ends. Germline-derived CDR1 and CDR2 are MNHEY and SMNVEV (reference sequence). CDR3 sequence reads: CASSFLGDEGGELFF. DNA of the CDR3: TGTGCCAGCAGTTTTCTGGGGGATGAAGGCGGGGAGCTGTTTTTT.

The rearrangement links TRBV7-9 to TRBJ2-2; 7 nucleotides agree with TRBD1. The CDR3 has 18 residues. Germline V gene lookup returns CDR1 SEHNR and CDR2 FQNEAQ (reference sequence). The V gene end was trimmed by 4 bases and the J gene end by 6 bases; junction bases not matched to a gene: 17. Here the CDR3 reads CASSSLDRPREHSGELFF. In nucleotides, the CDR3 is TGTGCCAGCAGCTCCTTGGACAGGCCTAGGGAACATTCCGGGGAGCTGTTTTTT.

The V and J genes are TRBV7-2 and TRBJ2-4; no clear D gene. With 4 bases removed from V and 0 bases from J, the gap between germline ends came to 10 bases. The germline V gene has CDR1 SGHTA and CDR2 FQGNSA. CDR3 length: 15 residues. CDR3 in DNA: TGTGCCAGCAGCTCTTCCGACACAGCCAAAAACATTCAGTACTTC. The encoded protein is CASSSSDTAKNIQYF.

V and J are TRBV6-5 and TRBJ2-3; 8 nucleotides match TRBD2. This CDR3 comprises 14 residues. Germline CDR1 MNHEY, CDR2 SVGAGI. J was trimmed by 4 bases and V by 0 bases; bases with no gene match: 0. In nucleotides, the CDR3 is TGTGCCAGCAGTTACTCAGCGGGGGCAGATACGCAGTATTTT. Its protein is CASSYSAGADTQYF.